These 9 T cell receptor beta chains came from one sample sequenced in a study of CD8 T cells in Susac syndrome. Random hexamers were used to reverse transcribe about 0.5 to 1 ug of RNA. TCRdb reanalysed the immunoSEQ multiplex PCR reads using MiXCR and keeps one entry per CDR3 protein. Of some 99,000 distinct CDR3 sequences in the sample, around 94% were seen once. Sequenced sample: CD4+ T cells from PBMCs. These receptors were collected from a human donor with Susac syndrome.

J is TRBJ2-3 and V is TRBV4-1; D not resolved. Germline V gene sequence: CDR1 MGHRA, CDR2 YSYEKL. The CDR3 is 12 amino acids. Between the trimmed V and J ends, which lost 2 bases and 5 bases, there was a span of 5 bases. CDR3 region: CASSQIRDTQYF. The CDR3 DNA follows: TGCGCCAGCAGCCAAATAAGAGATACGCAGTATTTT.

This chain connects TRBV29-1 to TRBJ2-1; D possibly matches TRBD1 or TRBD2 (5 bases each). The CDR3 has 14 amino acids. Trimming removed 3 bases from V and 5 bases from J, with 14 bases in between. The germline gives CDR1 SQVTM, CDR2 ANQGSEA. This chain's CDR3 is CSVDHRTYNNEQFF. DNA of the CDR3: TGCAGCGTTGACCACAGGACTTACAACAATGAGCAGTTCTTC.

This sequence joins TRBV30 and TRBJ1-3, with D hard to call. Germline-derived CDR1 and CDR2 are GTSNPN and SVGIG (reference sequence). V was cut by 5 bases and J by 0 bases, with 11 bases left in between. The CDR3 runs to 14 residues. The CDR3 is CAWGRLSSGNTIYF. The CDR3 region has the DNA TGTGCCTGGGGAAGACTGAGCTCTGGAAACACCATATATTTT.

V is TRBV2 and J is TRBJ1-2; possible D gene TRBD1, 6 bases. Trimming removed 6 bases at V and 2 bases at J, with 10 bases between. CDR3 size: 13 residues. Germline CDR1 and CDR2: SNHLY and FYNNEI. CDR3 in amino acids: CASSRDRNYGYTF. Written as DNA, the CDR3 is TGTGCCAGCAGCCGCGACAGGAACTATGGCTACACCTTC.

Notes on this clonotype: Mismatch with germline at one junction end may stem from a read error. The chain couples TRBV24-1 to TRBJ2-1; no clear D gene. Germline loops: CDR1 KGHDR, CDR2 SFDVKD. This CDR3 is built from 13 residues. CDR3 sequence: CGNSTHSYNEQFF. The CDR3 DNA reads TGCGGAAACAGCACACACTCCTACAATGAGCAGTTCTTC.

The J gene is TRBJ2-1, the V gene TRBV4-3; 8 nucleotides line up with TRBD2. The germline CDR1 and CDR2 sequences are LGHNA and YSLEER. The V and J ends lost 1 base and 9 bases, in that order; junction bases with no gene match: 11. The CDR3 contains 16 residues. As DNA, the CDR3 is TGCGCCAGCAGCCAAGTCACCCCAGCGGGGGCTTCTGAGCAGTTCTTC. Its protein is CASSQVTPAGASEQFF.

The chain couples TRBV3-1 to TRBJ1-5, with 7 positions matching TRBD1. Germline CDR1 and CDR2: LGHDT and YNNKEL (reference sequence). The CDR3 loop spans 16 amino acids. V trimming: 4 bases; J trimming: 2 bases; junction bases outside the gene matches: 8. In DNA, the CDR3 is TGTGCCAGCAGCCCCGGATCTACAGGGGGCAATCAGCCCCAGCATTTT. Translating it yields CASSPGSTGGNQPQHF.

V and J are TRBV29-1 and TRBJ1-2; 8 nucleotides line up with TRBD1. This CDR3 region has 13 residues. Per the germline V gene, CDR1 is SQVTM and CDR2 is ANQGSEA. The J segment lost 2 bases and the V segment lost 6 bases, leaving 5 bases of the junction unmatched. CDR3 coding DNA: TGCAGCGTCCCGGGACAGGCCAACTATGGCTACACCTTC. Its translation is CSVPGQANYGYTF.

This chain links TRBV30 with TRBJ2-5, with a tentative D call TRBD1 (6 bases). V was shortened by 1 base and J by 7 bases, with 10 bases between the two germline ends. The CDR3 contains 12 residues. Germline CDR1 reads GTSNPN; CDR2 reads SVGIG (reference sequence). For the CDR3, the DNA is TGTGCCTGGAGTGGGACAGTCGGGACCCAGTACTTC. Translating gives CAWSGTVGTQYF.